This T cell receptor beta chain was sequenced during a study of T cell responses to AZD1222 COVID-19 vaccine. Only in-frame clones appear in the TCRdb table, and some are missing; sequencing was by immunoSEQ multiplex PCR. The table records fewer than 130,000 clones, roughly 93% of them present only once. This clone was seen once. The source was peripheral blood, collected 28 days after the second AZD1222 dose. This receptor was taken from an adult who received the AZD1222 COVID-19 vaccine.

CDR3 residues: CASSLQGINQPQHF. The CDR3, as DNA: TGTGCCAGCAGTCTACAGGGGATCAATCAGCCCCAGCATTTT. The chain has TRBV6-5 and TRBJ1-5; the match to TRBD1 covers 7 bases. The CDR3 totals 14 residues. From germline, CDR1 is MNHEY and CDR2 SVGAGI. Germline trimming cut 5 bases from V and 3 bases from J; bases unmatched to any gene: 4.